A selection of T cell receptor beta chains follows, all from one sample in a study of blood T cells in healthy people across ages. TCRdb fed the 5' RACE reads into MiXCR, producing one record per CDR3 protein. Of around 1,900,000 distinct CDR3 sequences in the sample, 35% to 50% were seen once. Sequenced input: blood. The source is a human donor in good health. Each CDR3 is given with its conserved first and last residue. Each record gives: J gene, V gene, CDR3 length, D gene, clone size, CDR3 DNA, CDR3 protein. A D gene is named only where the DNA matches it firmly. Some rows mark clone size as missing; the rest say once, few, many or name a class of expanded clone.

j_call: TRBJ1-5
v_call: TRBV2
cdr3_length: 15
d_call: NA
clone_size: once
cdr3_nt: TGTGCCAGCAGTGCGCTAAGGGTGAGCAATCAGCCCCAGCATTTT
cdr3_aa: CASSALRVSNQPQHF

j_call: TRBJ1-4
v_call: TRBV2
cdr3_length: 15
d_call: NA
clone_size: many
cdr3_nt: TGTGCCACCGTCCCAGTGGGAGAGATCGAGGAAAAACTGTTTTTT
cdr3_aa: CATVPVGEIEEKLFF

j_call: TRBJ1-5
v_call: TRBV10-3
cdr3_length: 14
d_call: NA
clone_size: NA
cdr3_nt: TGTGCCATCAGTGAACTAGGACCTAATCAGCCCCAGCATTTT
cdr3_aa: CAISELGPNQPQHF

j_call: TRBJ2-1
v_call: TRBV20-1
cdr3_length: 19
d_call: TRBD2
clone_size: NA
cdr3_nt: TGCAGTGCTAGAGTGTTGGTGGGACTAGCGGGGGGGTACCAAGAGACCCAGTTCTTC
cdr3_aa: CSARVLVGLAGGYQETQFF

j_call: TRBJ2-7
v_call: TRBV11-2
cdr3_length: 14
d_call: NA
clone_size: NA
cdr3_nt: TGTGCCAGCAGCCAATACAGGGTTGCCCACGAGCAGTACTTC
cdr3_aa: CASSQYRVAHEQYF

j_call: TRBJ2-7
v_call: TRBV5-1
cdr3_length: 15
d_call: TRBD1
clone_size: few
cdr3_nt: TGCGCCAGCAGCCGCCTGACGGACAGGTCCTACGAGCAGTACTTC
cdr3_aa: CASSRLTDRSYEQYF

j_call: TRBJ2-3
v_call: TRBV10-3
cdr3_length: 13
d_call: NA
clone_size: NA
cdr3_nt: TGTGCCATCAGTGAGCAGGCCTCAGATACGCAGTATTTT
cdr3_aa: CAISEQASDTQYF

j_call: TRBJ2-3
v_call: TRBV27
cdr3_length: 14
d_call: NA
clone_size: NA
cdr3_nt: TGTGCCAGCCTCGGACAGCTTAGCACAGATACGCAGTATTTT
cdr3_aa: CASLGQLSTDTQYF

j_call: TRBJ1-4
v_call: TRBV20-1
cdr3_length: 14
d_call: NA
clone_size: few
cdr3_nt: TGCAGTGCTAGAGATAGGGTGGTACGTGAAAAACTGTTTTTT
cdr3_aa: CSARDRVVREKLFF

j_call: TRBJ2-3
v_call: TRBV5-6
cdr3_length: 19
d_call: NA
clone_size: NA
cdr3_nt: TGTGCCAGCAGCTTGGCCATAGGAGATCTACCCTCTAGCACAGATACGCAGTATTTT
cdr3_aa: CASSLAIGDLPSSTDTQYF

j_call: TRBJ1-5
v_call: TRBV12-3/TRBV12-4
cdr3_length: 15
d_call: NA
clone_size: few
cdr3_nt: TGTGCCAGCAGCTCAGACTCACTGGCCAATCAGCCCCAGCATTTT
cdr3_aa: CASSSDSLANQPQHF

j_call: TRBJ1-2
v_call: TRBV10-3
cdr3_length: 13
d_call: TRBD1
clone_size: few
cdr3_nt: TGTGCCATCAGTGAGTCAACAGGGGATGGCTACACCTTC
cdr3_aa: CAISESTGDGYTF

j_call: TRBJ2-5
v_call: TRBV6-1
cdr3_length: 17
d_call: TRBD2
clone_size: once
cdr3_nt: TGTGCCAGCAGTGGGGACAGACTAGCGGGGGAGAGGGAGACCCAGTACTTC
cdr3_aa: CASSGDRLAGERETQYF

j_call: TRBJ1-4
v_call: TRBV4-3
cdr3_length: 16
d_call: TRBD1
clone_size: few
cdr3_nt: TGCGCCAGCAGCCAAGAACGGACAGGGGTGGAGGAAAAACTGTTTTTT
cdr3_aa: CASSQERTGVEEKLFF

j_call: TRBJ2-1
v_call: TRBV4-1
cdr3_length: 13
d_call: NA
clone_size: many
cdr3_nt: TGTGCCAGCAGCCAGGACAGCTACAATGAGCAGTTCTTC
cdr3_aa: CASSQDSYNEQFF

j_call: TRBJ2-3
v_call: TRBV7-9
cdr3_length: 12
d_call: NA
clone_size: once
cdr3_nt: TGTGCCAGGGGGGAGATCACAGATACGCAGTATTTT
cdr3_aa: CARGEITDTQYF

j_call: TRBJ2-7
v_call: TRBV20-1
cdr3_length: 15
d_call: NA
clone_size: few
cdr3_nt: TGCAGTGCGACTGGGGCGGGGAATGTAATGAACGAGCAGTACTTC
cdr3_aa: CSATGAGNVMNEQYF

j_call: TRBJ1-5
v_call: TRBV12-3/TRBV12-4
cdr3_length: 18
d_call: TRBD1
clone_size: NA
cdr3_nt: TGTGCCAGCAGTCCCGGGACAGGGGGCTCCCCTTCCAATCAGCCCCAGCATTTT
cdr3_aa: CASSPGTGGSPSNQPQHF

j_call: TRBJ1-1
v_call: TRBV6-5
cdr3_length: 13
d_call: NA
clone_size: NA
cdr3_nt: TGTGCCAGCCGTCTCAGTCTGAACACTGAAGCTTTCTTT
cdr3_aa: CASRLSLNTEAFF

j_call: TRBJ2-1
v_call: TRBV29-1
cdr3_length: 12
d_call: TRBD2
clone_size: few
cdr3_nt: TGCAGCGTTGACTCGGGGACTAGTTCGCAGTTCTTC
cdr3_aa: CSVDSGTSSQFF

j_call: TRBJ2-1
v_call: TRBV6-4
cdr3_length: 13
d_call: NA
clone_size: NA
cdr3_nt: TGTGCCAGCAGTGACTCGATTAGCGACGAGCAGTTCTTC
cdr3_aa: CASSDSISDEQFF

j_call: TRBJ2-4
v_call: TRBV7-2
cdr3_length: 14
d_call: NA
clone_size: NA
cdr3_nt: TGTGCCAGCAGCTTCGAGCTTTATGGAGACATTCAGTACTTC
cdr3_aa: CASSFELYGDIQYF

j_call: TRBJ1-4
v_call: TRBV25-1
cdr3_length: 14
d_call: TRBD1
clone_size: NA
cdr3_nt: TGTGCCAGCAGTGACCGACAGGGTATAGAAAAACTGTTTTTT
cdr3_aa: CASSDRQGIEKLFF

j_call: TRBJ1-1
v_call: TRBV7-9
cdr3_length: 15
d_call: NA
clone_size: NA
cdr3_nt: TGTGCCAGCAGCTTAGCAGTGGGGACTCACACTGAAGCTTTCTTT
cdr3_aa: CASSLAVGTHTEAFF

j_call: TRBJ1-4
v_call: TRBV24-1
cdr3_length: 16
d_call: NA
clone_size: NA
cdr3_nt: TGTGCCACCAGTGACCCTGGCTCCCAAGAGGGGGAAAAACTGTTTTTT
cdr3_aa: CATSDPGSQEGEKLFF

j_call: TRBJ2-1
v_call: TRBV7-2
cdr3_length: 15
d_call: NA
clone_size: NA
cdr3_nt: TGTGCCAGCAATACACCGGGGCTAGAGAGAAATGAGCAGTTCTTC
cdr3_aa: CASNTPGLERNEQFF

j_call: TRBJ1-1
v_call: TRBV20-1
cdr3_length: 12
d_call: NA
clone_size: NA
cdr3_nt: TGCAGTGCCGCGATTTTGGGCACTGAAGCTTTCTTT
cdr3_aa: CSAAILGTEAFF

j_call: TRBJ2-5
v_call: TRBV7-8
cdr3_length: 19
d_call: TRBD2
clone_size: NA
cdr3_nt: TGTGCCAGCAGCTTTGTTCTAGCGGGGAGTCCCGGGTGGAAAGAGACCCAGTACTTC
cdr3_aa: CASSFVLAGSPGWKETQYF

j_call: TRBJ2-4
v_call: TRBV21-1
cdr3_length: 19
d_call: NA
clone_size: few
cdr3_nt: TGTGCCCGCGGGATGGGGGCAGGGGTCATATTACTAGCCAAAAACATTCAGTACTTC
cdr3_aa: CARGMGAGVILLAKNIQYF

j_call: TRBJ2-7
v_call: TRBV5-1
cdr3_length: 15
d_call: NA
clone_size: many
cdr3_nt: TGCGCCAGCAGCCTAGACAGTCTCGCACCCTACGAGCAGTACTTC
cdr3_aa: CASSLDSLAPYEQYF

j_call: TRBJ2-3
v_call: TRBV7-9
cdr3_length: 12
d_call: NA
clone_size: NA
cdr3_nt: TGTGCCAGCAGCTTTCAAGGGATTAGCGGGTATTTT
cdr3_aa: CASSFQGISGYF

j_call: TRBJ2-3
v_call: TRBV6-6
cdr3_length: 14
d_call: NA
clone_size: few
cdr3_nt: TGTGCCAGCAGAGACGTTGGGGGCACAGATACGCAGTATTTT
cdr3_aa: CASRDVGGTDTQYF

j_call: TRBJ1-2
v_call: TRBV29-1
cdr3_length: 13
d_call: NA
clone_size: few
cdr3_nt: TGCAGCGTTGTACGGTGGGGAGGGCAAGGCTACACCTTC
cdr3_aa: CSVVRWGGQGYTF

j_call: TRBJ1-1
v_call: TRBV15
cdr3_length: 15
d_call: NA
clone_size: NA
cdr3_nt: TGTGCCACCAGCAGAGATCTCTCGAGGGGCACTGAAGCTTTCTTT
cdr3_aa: CATSRDLSRGTEAFF

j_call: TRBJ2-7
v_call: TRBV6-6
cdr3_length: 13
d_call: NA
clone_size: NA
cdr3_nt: TGTGCCAGCAGACGGGTAGCCGGAGACGAGCAGTACTTC
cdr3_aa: CASRRVAGDEQYF

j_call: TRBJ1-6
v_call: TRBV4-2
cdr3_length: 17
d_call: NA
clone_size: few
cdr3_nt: TGTGCCAGCAGCCAAAACCCCCGAAGCTCCTATAATTCACCCCTCCACTTT
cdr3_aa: CASSQNPRSSYNSPLHF

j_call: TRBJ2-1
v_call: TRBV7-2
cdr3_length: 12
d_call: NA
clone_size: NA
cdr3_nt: TGTGCCAGCAGCTTACTACCAGGTGAGCAGTTCTTC
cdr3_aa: CASSLLPGEQFF

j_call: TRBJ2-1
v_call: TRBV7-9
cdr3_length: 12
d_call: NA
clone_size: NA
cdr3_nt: TGTGCCAGCAGCTTAACCCAGCCTGAGCAGTTCTTC
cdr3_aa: CASSLTQPEQFF

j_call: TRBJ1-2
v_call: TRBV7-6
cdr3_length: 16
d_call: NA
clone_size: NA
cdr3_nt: TGTGCCAGCAGCCCCCAGACCGAAGGGGCCAACTATGGCTACACCTTC
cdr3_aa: CASSPQTEGANYGYTF

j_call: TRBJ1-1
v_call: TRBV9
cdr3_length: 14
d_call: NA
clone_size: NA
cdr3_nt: TGTGCCAGCAGCGTAGAGGTAGGGGGGACTGAAGCTTTCTTT
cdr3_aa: CASSVEVGGTEAFF

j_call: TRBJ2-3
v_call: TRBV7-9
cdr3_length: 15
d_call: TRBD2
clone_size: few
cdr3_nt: TGTGCCAGCAGCTGGGGGGGGATGATCACCGATACGCAGTATTTT
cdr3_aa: CASSWGGMITDTQYF

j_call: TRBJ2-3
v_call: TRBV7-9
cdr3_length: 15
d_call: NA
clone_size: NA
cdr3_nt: TGTGCCAGCAGCCCATCAGACCGGGACCTTTCTACGCAGTATTTT
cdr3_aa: CASSPSDRDLSTQYF

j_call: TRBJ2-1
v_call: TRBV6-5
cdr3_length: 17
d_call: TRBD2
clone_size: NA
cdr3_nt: TGTGCCAGCAGTTACCGGCGGCTCGGGGGGGATTACAATGAGCGGTTCTTC
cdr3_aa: CASSYRRLGGDYNERFF

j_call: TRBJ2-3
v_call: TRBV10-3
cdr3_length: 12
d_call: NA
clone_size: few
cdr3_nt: TGTGCCACCCAAGGTAGCACAGATACGCAGTATTTT
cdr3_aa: CATQGSTDTQYF

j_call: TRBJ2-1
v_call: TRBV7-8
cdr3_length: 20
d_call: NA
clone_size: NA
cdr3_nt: TGTGCCAGCAGCTTAGTGATGGCGGCCAACCGGGCCAGACAGTACAATGAGCAGTTCTTC
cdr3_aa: CASSLVMAANRARQYNEQFF

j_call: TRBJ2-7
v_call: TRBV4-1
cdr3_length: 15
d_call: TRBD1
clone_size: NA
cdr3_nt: TGCGCCAGCACGTTACAGGGGGGCCATTCCTACGAGCAGTACTTC
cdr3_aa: CASTLQGGHSYEQYF

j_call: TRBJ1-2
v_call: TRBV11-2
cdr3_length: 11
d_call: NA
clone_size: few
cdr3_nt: TGTGCCAGCAGCTTGAATATGGGCTACACCTTC
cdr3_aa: CASSLNMGYTF

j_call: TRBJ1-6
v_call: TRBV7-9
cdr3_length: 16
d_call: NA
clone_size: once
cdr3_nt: TGTGCCAGCAGCTTACTTGGGAACGACTATAATTCACCCCTCCACTTT
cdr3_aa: CASSLLGNDYNSPLHF

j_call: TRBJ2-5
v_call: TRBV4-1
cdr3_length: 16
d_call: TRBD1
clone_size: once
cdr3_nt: TGCGTCAGCAGCCAACTGCCGGGACAGGGGGTTGAGACCCAGTACTTC
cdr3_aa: CVSSQLPGQGVETQYF